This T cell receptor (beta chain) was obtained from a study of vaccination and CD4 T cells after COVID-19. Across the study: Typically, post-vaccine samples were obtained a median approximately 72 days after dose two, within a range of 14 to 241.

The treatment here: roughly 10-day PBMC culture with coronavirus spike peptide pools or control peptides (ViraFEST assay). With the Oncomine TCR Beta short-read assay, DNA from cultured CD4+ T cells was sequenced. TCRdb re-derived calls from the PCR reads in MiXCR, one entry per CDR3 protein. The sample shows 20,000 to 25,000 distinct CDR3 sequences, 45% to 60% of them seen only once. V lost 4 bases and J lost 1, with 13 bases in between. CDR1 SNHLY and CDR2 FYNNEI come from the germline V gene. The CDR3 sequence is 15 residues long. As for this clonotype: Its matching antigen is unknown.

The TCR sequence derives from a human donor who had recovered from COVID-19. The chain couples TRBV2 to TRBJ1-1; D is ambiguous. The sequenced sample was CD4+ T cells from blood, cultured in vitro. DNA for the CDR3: TGTGCCAGCAGTGGAGGATCGGACGGGAACACTGAAGCTTTCTTT. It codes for CASSGGSDGNTEAFF.